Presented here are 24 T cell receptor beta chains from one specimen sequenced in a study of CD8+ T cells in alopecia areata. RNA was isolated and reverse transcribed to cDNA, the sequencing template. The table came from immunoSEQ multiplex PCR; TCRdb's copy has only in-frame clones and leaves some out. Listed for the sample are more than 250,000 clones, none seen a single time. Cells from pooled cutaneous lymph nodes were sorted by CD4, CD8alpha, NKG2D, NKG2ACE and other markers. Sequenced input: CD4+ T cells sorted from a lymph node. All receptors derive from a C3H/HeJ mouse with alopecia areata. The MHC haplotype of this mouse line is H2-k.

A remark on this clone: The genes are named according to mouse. The CDR3 bases that were read are TGTGCCAGCTCCAGACAGGGGGCAATATATTCGCCC. Translated, it gives CASSRQGAIYSP. The entire CDR3 is CASSRQGAIYSPLYF. The J gene is TRBJ1-6, the V gene TRBV13-1, with 10 positions matching TRBD1. The CDR3 end is not reached by the read, which stops 3 residues before it; the germline J gene fills it in. TRBJ1-6 is labeled an ORF, and its function is uncertain. From germline, CDR1 is NSHNY and CDR2 SYGAGN. With 7 bases clipped from V and 8 bases from J, the junction kept 9 bases outside the gene matches. There are 15 residues in the CDR3.

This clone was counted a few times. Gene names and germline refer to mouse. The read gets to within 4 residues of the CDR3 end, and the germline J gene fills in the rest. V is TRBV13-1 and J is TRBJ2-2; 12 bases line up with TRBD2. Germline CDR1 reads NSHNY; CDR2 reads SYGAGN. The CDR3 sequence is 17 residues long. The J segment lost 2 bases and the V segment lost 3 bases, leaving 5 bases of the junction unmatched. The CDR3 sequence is CASSGFDWGGNTGQLYF. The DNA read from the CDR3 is TGTGCCAGCAGTGGATTCGACTGGGGGGGCAACACCGGG.

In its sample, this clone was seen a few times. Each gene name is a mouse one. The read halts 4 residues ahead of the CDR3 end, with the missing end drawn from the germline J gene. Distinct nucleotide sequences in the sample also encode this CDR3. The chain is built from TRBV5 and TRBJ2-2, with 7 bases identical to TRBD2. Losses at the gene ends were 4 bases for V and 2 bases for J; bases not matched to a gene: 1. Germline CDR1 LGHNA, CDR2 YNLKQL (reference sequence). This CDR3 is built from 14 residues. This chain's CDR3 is CASSPTGNTGQLYF. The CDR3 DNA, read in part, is TGTGCCAGCAGCCCGACTGGGAACACCGGG.

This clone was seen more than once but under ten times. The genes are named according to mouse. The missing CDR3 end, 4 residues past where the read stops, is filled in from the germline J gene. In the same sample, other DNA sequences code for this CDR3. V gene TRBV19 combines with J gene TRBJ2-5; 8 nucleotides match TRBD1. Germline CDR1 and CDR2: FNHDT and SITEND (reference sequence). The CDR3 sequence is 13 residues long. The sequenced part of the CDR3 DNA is TGTGCCAGCAGTCCCCGGGACAGGGAC. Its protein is CASSPRDRD. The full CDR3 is CASSPRDRDTQYF.

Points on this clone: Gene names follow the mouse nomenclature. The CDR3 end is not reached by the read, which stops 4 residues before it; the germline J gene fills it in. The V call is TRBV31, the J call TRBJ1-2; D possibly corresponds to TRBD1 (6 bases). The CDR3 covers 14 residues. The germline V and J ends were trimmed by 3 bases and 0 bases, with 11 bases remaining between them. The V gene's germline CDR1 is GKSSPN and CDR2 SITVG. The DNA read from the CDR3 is TGTGCCTGGAGGCTCGGGACAACAAACTCC. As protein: CAWRLGTTNS. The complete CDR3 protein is CAWRLGTTNSDYTF.

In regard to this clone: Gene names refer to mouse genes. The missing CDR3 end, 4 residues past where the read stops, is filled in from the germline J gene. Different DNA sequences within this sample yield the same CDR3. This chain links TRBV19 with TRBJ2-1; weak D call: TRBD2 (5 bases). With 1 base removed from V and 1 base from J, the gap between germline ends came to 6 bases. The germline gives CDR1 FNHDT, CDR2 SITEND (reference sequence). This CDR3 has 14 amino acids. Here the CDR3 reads CASSITGNYAEQFF. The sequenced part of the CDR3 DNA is TGTGCCAGCAGTATAACTGGAAACTATGCT.

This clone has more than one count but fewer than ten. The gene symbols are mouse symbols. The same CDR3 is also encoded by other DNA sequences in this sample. The CDR3 here is CASGDAGNTEVFF. The DNA read from the CDR3 is TGTGCCAGCGGTGATGCAGGAAACACA. This chain connects TRBV13-2 to TRBJ1-1, with unresolved D. The read terminates 4 residues ahead of where the CDR3 ends, so the germline J gene completes it. Trimming left V 0 bases short and J 1 base short, with 4 bases between. CDR3 length equals 13 residues. Germline V lookup: CDR1 NNHNN, CDR2 SYGAGS (reference sequence).

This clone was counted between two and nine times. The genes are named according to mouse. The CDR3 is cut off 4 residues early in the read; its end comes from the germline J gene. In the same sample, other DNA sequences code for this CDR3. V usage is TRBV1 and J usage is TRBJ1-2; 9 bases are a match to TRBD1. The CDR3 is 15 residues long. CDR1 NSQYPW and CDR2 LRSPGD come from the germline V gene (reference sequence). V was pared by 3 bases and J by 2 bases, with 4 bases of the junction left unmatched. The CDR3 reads CTCSAAGTGNSDYTF. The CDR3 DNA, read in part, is TGCACCTGCAGTGCGGCCGGGACAGGGAACTCC. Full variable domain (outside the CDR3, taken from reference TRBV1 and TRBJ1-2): VTLLEQNPRWRLVPRGQAVNLRCILKNSQYPWMSWYQQDLQKQLQWLFTLRSPGDKEVKSLPGADYLATRVTDTELRLQVANMSQGRTLYCTCSAAGTGNSDYTFGSGTRLLVI.

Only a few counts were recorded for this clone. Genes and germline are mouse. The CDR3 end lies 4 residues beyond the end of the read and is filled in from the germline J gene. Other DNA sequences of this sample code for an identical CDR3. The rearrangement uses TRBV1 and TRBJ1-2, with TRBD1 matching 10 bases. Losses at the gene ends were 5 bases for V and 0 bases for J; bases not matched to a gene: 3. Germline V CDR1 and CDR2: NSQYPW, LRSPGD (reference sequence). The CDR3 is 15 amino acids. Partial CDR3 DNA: TGCACCTGCAGTCCTGGACAGGGGGCAAACTCC. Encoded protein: CTCSPGQGANS. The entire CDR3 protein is CTCSPGQGANSDYTF.

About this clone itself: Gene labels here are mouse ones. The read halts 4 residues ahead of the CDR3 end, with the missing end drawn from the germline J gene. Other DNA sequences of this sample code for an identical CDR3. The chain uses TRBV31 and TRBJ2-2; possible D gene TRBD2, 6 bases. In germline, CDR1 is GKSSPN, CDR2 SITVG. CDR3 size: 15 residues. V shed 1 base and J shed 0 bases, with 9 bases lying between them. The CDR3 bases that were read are TGTGCCTGGAGTCAGCTGGGGACAAACACCGGG. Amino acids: CAWSQLGTNTG. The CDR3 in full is CAWSQLGTNTGQLYF.

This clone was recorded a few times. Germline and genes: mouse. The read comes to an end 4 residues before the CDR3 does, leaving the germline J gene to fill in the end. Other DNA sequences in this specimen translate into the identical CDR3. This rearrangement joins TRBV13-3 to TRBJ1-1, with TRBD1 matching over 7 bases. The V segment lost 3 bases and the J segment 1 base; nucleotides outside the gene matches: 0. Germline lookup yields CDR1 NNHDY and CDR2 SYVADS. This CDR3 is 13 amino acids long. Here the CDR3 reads CASSGQGNTEVFF. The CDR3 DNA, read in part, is TGTGCCAGCAGTGGACAGGGGAACACA.

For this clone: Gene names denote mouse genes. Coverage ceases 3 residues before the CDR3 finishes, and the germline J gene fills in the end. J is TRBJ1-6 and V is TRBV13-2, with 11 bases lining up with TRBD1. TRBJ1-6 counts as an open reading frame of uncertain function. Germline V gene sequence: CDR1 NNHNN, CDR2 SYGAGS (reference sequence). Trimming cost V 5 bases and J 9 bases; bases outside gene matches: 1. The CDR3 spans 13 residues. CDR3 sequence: CASGGTGGSPLYF. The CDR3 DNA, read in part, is TGTGCCAGCGGCGGGACAGGGGGTTCGCCC.

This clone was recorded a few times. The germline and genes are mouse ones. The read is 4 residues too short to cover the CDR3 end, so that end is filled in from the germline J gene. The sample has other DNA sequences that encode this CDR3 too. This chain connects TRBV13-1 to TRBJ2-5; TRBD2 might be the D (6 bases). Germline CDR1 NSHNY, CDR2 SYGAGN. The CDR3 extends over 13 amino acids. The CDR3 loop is CASSEGGEDTQYF. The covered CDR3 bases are TGTGCCAGCAGTGAGGGGGGAGAAGAC.

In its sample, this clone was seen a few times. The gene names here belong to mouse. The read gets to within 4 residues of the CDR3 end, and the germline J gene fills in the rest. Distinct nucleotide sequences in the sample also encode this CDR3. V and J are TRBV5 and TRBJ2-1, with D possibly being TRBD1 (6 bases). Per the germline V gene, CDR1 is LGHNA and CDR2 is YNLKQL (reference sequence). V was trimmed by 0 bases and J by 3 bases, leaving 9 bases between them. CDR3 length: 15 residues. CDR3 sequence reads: CASSQDNRAYAEQFF. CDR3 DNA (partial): TGTGCCAGCAGCCAAGACAACAGGGCCTATGCT.

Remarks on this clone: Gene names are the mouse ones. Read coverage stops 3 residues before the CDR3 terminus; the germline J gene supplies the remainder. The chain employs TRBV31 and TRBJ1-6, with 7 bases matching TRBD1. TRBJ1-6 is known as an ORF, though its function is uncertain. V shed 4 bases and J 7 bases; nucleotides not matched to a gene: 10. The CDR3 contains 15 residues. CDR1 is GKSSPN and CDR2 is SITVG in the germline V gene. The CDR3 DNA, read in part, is TGTGCCTGGACGGGGCAGGGGGTGAGGAATTCGCCC. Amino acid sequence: CAWTGQGVRNSP. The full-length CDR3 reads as CAWTGQGVRNSPLYF.

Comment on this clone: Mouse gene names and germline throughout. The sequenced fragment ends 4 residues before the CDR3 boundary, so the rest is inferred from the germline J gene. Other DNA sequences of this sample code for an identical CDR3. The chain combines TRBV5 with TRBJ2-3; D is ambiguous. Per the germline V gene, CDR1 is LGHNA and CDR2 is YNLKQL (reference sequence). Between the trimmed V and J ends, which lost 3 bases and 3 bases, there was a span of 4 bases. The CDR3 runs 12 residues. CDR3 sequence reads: CASSQGAETLYF. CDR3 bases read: TGTGCCAGCAGCCAGGGGGCAGAA.

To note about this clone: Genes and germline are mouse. The part of the CDR3 DNA that was read is TGCACCTGCAGAGACAAAAACACCGGG. Translation: CTCRDKNTG. The complete CDR3 reads CTCRDKNTGQLYF. The chain couples TRBV1 to TRBJ2-2; D is unclear. The CDR3 end falls 4 residues outside the read, so it is completed with the germline J gene. The CDR3 runs to 13 residues. Trimming shortened V by 6 bases and J by 1 base, and 6 bases separated the two germline ends. Germline CDR1 is NSQYPW and CDR2 is LRSPGD (reference sequence). The full variable domain, its missing parts supplied by reference TRBV1 and TRBJ2-2, is VTLLEQNPRWRLVPRGQAVNLRCILKNSQYPWMSWYQQDLQKQLQWLFTLRSPGDKEVKSLPGADYLATRVTDTELRLQVANMSQGRTLYCTCRDKNTGQLYFGEGSKLTVL.

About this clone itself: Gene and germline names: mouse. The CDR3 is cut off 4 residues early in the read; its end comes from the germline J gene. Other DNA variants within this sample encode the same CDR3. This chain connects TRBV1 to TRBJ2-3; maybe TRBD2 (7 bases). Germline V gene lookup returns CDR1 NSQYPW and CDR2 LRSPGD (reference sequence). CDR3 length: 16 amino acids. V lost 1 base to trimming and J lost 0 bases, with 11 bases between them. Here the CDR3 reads CTCSAVGGGSAETLYF. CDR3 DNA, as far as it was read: TGCACCTGCAGTGCAGTGGGGGGCGGTAGTGCAGAA. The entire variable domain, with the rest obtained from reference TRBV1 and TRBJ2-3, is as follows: VTLLEQNPRWRLVPRGQAVNLRCILKNSQYPWMSWYQQDLQKQLQWLFTLRSPGDKEVKSLPGADYLATRVTDTELRLQVANMSQGRTLYCTCSAVGGGSAETLYFGSGTRLTVL.

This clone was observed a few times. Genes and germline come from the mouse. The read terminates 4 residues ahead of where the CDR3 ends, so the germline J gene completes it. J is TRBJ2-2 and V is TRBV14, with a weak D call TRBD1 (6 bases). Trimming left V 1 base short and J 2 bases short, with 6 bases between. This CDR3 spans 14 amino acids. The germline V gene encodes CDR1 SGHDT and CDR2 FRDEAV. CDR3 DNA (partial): TGTGCCAGCAGTTTCCAGGGGAACACCGGG. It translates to CASSFQGNTG. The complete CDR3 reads CASSFQGNTGQLYF.

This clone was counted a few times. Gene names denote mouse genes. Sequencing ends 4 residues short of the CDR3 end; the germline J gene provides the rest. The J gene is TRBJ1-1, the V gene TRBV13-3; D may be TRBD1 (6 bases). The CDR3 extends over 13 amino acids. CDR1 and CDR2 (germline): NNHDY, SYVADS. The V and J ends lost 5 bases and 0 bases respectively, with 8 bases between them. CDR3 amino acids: CASSGTPNTEVFF. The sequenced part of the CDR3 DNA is TGTGCCAGCAGCGGGACACCAAACACA.

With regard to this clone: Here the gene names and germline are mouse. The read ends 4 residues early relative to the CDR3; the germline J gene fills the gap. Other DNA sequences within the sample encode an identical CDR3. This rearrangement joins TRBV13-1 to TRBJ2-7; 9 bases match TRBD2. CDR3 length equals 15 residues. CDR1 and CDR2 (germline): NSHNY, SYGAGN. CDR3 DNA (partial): TGTGCCAGCAGTGATGCAACTGGGGGGCTTTAT. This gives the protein CASSDATGGLY. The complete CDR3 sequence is CASSDATGGLYEQYF.

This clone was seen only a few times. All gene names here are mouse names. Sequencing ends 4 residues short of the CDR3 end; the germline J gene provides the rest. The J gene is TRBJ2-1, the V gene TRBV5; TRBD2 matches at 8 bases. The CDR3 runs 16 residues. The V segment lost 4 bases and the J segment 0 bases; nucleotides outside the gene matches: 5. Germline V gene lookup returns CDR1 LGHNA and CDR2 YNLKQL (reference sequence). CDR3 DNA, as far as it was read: TGTGCCAGCAGCCTCCGGGACTGGAATAACTATGCT. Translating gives CASSLRDWNNYA. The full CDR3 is CASSLRDWNNYAEQFF.

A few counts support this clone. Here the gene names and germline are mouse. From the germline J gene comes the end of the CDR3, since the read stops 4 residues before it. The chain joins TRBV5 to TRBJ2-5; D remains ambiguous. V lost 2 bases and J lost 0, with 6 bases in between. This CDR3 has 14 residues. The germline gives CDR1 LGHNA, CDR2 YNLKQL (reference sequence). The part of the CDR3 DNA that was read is TGTGCCAGCAGCCAAAGGGTTAACCAAGAC. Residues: CASSQRVNQD. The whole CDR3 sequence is CASSQRVNQDTQYF.

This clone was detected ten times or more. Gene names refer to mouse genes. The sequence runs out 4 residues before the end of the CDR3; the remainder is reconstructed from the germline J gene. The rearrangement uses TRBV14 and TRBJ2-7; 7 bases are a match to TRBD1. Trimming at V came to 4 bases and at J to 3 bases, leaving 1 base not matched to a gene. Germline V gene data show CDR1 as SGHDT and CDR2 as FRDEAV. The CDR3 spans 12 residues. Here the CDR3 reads CASSRDSYEQYF. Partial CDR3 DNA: TGTGCCAGCAGTCGGGACAGCTAT.